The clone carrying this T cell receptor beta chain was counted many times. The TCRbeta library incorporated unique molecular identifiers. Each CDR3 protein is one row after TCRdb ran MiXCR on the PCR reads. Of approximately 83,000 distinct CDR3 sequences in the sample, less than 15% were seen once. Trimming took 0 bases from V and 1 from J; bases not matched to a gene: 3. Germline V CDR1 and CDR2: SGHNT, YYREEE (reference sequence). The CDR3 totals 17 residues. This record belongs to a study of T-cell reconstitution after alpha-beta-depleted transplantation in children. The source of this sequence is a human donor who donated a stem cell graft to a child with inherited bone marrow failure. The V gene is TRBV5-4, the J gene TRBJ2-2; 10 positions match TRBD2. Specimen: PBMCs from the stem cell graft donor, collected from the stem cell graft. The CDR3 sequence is CASSLGASGGNTGELFF. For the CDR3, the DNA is TGTGCCAGCAGCTTGGGGGCTAGCGGGGGGAACACCGGGGAGCTGTTTTTT.